The 25 T cell receptor beta chains given below trace back to one sample, sequenced in a study of T cells in women clearing cervical HPV infection. Clones were read by immunoSEQ multiplex PCR, and TCRdb kept only the in-frame ones, dropping some. Here the sample table reports 40,000 to 60,000 clones. Sequences were obtained from blood buffy coat. All receptors derive from a woman aged 18 to 75 with a cervical HPV16 infection that either progressed to CIN3+ or cleared (not recorded which).

On this clone: Read sequence stops 3 residues before the CDR3 end, and the germline J gene provides the missing end. The V and J genes are TRBV7-9 and TRBJ2-5; 10 bases fit TRBD1. The CDR3 loop spans 15 amino acids. Germline V lookup: CDR1 SEHNR, CDR2 FQNEAQ (reference sequence). J gave up 6 bases and V 1 base, and 5 bases lay outside the gene matches. The sequenced CDR3 bases are TGTGCCAGCAGCTTAGTGACAGGGGGCGGAAAGACC. Its protein product is CASSLVTGGGKT. The full CDR3 is CASSLVTGGGKTQYF.

The sequenced CDR3 bases are TGTGCCAGCAGTGGACAGGGGTTTCTTGTCGCTGAA. As protein: CASSGQGFLVAE. The full CDR3 reads CASSGQGFLVAEAFF. The V and J genes are TRBV2 and TRBJ1-1; 8 bases line up with TRBD1. The CDR3 end is not reached by the read, which stops 3 residues before it; the germline J gene fills it in. The germline CDR1 and CDR2 sequences are SNHLY and FYNNEI. The CDR3 totals 15 residues. After removal of 4 bases from V and 6 bases from J, the junction contained 10 bases not matched to a gene.

Of note for this clone: Read coverage stops 3 residues before the CDR3 terminus; the germline J gene supplies the remainder. The rearrangement uses TRBV20-1 and TRBJ2-1; 8 positions match TRBD2. CDR3 length: 16 residues. CDR1 DFQATT and CDR2 SNEGSKA come from the germline V gene (reference sequence). V lost 3 bases, J lost 8 bases, and 15 bases stayed unmatched. The CDR3 is CSASTLSSGLGDEQFF. CDR3 DNA, as far as it was read: TGCAGTGCTAGTACCCTCTCTAGCGGGCTAGGCGATGAG.

About this clone itself: The read falls 3 residues short of the CDR3 end, and the missing part is taken from the germline J gene. The rearrangement uses TRBV30 and TRBJ2-7; D is unresolved. The CDR3 contains 12 residues. Trimming left V 3 bases short and J 2 bases short, with 8 bases between. The V gene's germline CDR1 is GTSNPN and CDR2 SVGIG (reference sequence). The DNA read from the CDR3 is TGTGCCTGGAGCCGTGGCCCCTACGAG. This encodes CAWSRGPYE. The full CDR3 sequence reads CAWSRGPYEQYF.

Comments on this clone: The read ends 3 residues shy of where the CDR3 ends; the end is completed using the germline J gene. The chain couples TRBV12-3 or TRBV12-4 to TRBJ1-2, with D possibly matching TRBD1 (6 bases). With 2 bases removed from V and 7 bases from J, the gap between germline ends came to 14 bases. The CDR3 sequence is 14 residues long. The sequenced part of the CDR3 DNA is TGTGCCAGCAGTTTACGGGGGGCTGTGTTTGGC. As protein: CASSLRGAVFG. The whole CDR3 reads CASSLRGAVFGYTF.

Of note for this clone: The read terminates 3 residues ahead of where the CDR3 ends, so the germline J gene completes it. The chain uses TRBV19 and TRBJ2-7; 7 bases are a match to TRBD1. CDR3 length equals 15 residues. Germline assignment: CDR1 LNHDA and CDR2 SQIVND (reference sequence). J lost 6 bases, V lost 1 base, and 9 bases had no gene match. The CDR3 sequence is CASSIVKGAASEQYF. The sequenced part of the CDR3 DNA is TGTGCCAGTAGTATAGTTAAGGGGGCCGCCTCCGAG.

With regard to this clone: Sequencing ends 3 residues short of the CDR3 end; the germline J gene provides the rest. The rearrangement joins TRBV2 to TRBJ1-2, with D possibly being TRBD1 (6 bases). From germline, CDR1 is SNHLY and CDR2 FYNNEI. The CDR3 is 18 residues long. The CDR3 loop is CASSDSGLAGAPTDTYTF. CDR3 bases read: TGTGCCAGCAGTGACTCAGGACTAGCGGGGGCCCCCACAGATACC.

The chain's CDR3 is CARPRGPGQPQHF. Partial CDR3 DNA: TGTGCCAGGCCCAGGGGGCCGGGGCAGCCC. This sequence joins TRBV6-2 or TRBV6-3 and TRBJ1-5; 8 bases match TRBD1. The observed sequence ends 3 residues before the CDR3 terminus, with the missing tail filled in from the germline J gene. The CDR3 is made up of 13 amino acids. Germline CDR1 is MNHEY and CDR2 is SVGEGT. Trimming cost V 9 bases and J 7 bases; bases outside gene matches: 8.

As regards this clone: The read falls 3 residues short of the CDR3 end, and the missing part is taken from the germline J gene. The chain is built from TRBV19 and TRBJ2-3; the match to TRBD2 covers 8 bases. Unmatched junction bases numbered 6, after V lost 3 bases and J lost 1 base. Germline V CDR1 and CDR2: LNHDA, SQIVND (reference sequence). This CDR3 has 16 residues. The CDR3 DNA, read in part, is TGTGCCAGTAGTATTTCCCCGCGGGGGGGCACAGATACG. It translates to CASSISPRGGTDT. The entire CDR3 protein is CASSISPRGGTDTQYF.

Comment on this clone: The sequenced fragment ends 3 residues before the CDR3 boundary, so the rest is inferred from the germline J gene. V and J are TRBV5-6 and TRBJ1-2; 7 nucleotides line up with TRBD1. V trimming: 3 bases; J trimming: 3 bases; junction bases outside the gene matches: 5. The CDR3 consists of 14 residues. Germline V gene lookup returns CDR1 SGHDT and CDR2 YYEEEE. The CDR3 region is CASSSQQGDYGYTF. The sequenced CDR3 bases are TGTGCCAGCAGCTCACAGCAGGGGGACTATGGC.

With respect to this clone: The read finishes 3 residues shy of the CDR3 end, and the germline J gene is used to complete it. The chain is built from TRBV2 and TRBJ1-4; D is perhaps TRBD1 (6 bases). This CDR3 comprises 13 residues. V lost 6 bases and J 5 bases, leaving 10 bases between the germline ends. The germline gives CDR1 SNHLY, CDR2 FYNNEI. CDR3 bases read: TGTGCCAGCAGATCAGGACAGAATGAAAAA. Amino acids: CASRSGQNEK. The CDR3 in full is CASRSGQNEKLFF.

Of note for this clone: The read ends 3 residues shy of where the CDR3 ends; the end is completed using the germline J gene. V and J are TRBV7-6 and TRBJ1-3; the match to TRBD1 covers 9 bases. The CDR3 totals 17 residues. Germline loops: CDR1 SGHVS, CDR2 FNYEAQ. The V and J ends lost 4 bases and 0 bases, in that order; junction bases with no gene match: 7. CDR3 bases read: TGTGCCAGCAGCTCACAGGGGGCTCAGTTCTCTGGAAACACC. It translates to CASSSQGAQFSGNT. In full, the CDR3 reads CASSSQGAQFSGNTIYF.

As regards this clone: The read ends 3 residues early relative to the CDR3; the germline J gene fills the gap. This sequence joins TRBV19 and TRBJ2-4; D is perhaps TRBD1 or TRBD2 (5 bases each). Germline-derived CDR1 and CDR2 are LNHDA and SQIVND (reference sequence). This CDR3 is built from 14 residues. The CDR3 loop reads CASSIPGSNQPQYF. The sequenced part of the CDR3 DNA is TGTGCCAGTAGTATCCCAGGGAGCAATCAGCCT. Supplemented by reference TRBV19 and TRBJ2-4, the full variable domain reads DGGITQSPKYLFRKEGQNVTLSCEQNLNHDAMYWYRQDPGQGLRLIYYSQIVNDFQKGDIAEGYSVSREKKESFPLTVTSAQKNPTAFYLCASSIPGSNQPQYFGAGTRLSVL.

As concerns this clone: The read terminates 3 residues ahead of where the CDR3 ends, so the germline J gene completes it. This chain uses TRBV19 with TRBJ1-1; the D is unclear. This CDR3 has 13 residues. The germline CDR1 and CDR2 sequences are LNHDA and SQIVND (reference sequence). The CDR3 loop reads CASRGLDSPAAFF. Incomplete CDR3 DNA: TGTGCCAGTAGGGGCCTTGATTCGCCGGCG.

On this clone itself: The read stops 3 residues short of the end of the CDR3; the missing end is completed from the germline J gene. The chain is built from TRBV28 and TRBJ2-1; D might be TRBD1 (6 bases). The V gene lost 6 bases and the J gene lost 2 bases, with 17 bases spanning the gap. The CDR3 spans 16 residues. Germline V gene lookup returns CDR1 MDHEN and CDR2 SYDVKM. CDR3 loop: CASSSLGGATYNEQFF. The CDR3 DNA, read in part, is TGTGCCAGCAGCTCCTTAGGGGGTGCGACCTACAATGAG.

Of note for this clone: Read sequence stops 3 residues before the CDR3 end, and the germline J gene provides the missing end. This sequence joins TRBV11-2 and TRBJ2-1, with 10 bases lining up with TRBD1. Trimming removed 7 bases from V and 4 bases from J; junction bases left unmatched: 7. The CDR3 loop spans 15 amino acids. Germline lookup yields CDR1 SGHAT and CDR2 FQNNGV. CDR3 residues: CASTTGQGVYNEQFF. The covered CDR3 bases are TGTGCCAGCACGACCGGACAGGGGGTATACAATGAG.

In regard to this clone: The read ends 3 residues shy of where the CDR3 ends; the end is completed using the germline J gene. This sequence joins TRBV20-1 and TRBJ1-6, with D possibly being TRBD1 (6 bases). V lost 5 bases, J lost 7 bases, and 18 bases lay in between. CDR1 DFQATT and CDR2 SNEGSKA come from the germline V gene (reference sequence). The CDR3 extends over 15 amino acids. CDR3 bases read: TGCAGTGCTGCCCCTGGGAGGGGGGGAAATTCACCC. Translating gives CSAAPGRGGNSP. The CDR3 in full is CSAAPGRGGNSPLHF.

Turning to this clone: The read is 3 residues too short to cover the CDR3 end, so that end is filled in from the germline J gene. This chain connects TRBV19 to TRBJ1-1, with D maybe TRBD1 (6 bases). CDR1 is LNHDA, CDR2 SQIVND, per germline (reference sequence). This CDR3 has 13 residues. Between the trimmed V and J ends, which lost 9 bases and 5 bases, there was a span of 16 bases. The CDR3 protein is CASLRQDITEAFF. The sequenced part of the CDR3 DNA is TGTGCCAGCCTACGACAGGATATAACTGAA. The whole variable domain, remainder taken from reference TRBV19 and TRBJ1-1, is DGGITQSPKYLFRKEGQNVTLSCEQNLNHDAMYWYRQDPGQGLRLIYYSQIVNDFQKGDIAEGYSVSREKKESFPLTVTSAQKNPTAFYLCASLRQDITEAFFGQGTRLTVV.

Details on this clone: The read ends 3 residues shy of where the CDR3 ends; the end is completed using the germline J gene. The J gene is TRBJ1-2, the V gene TRBV2, with no clear D. CDR3 size: 14 residues. Germline CDR1 and CDR2: SNHLY and FYNNEI. CDR3: CASSTVLRTDTYTF. CDR3 bases read: TGTGCCAGCAGTACGGTCCTCCGCACAGATACC.

About this clone itself: The read ends 3 residues early relative to the CDR3; the germline J gene fills the gap. The chain couples TRBV7-2 to TRBJ2-2; the match to TRBD1 covers 8 bases. This CDR3 has 15 residues. The germline V gene has CDR1 SGHTA and CDR2 FQGNSA. The DNA read from the CDR3 is TGTGCCAGCAGCCCACGTGTGACAGGGGCCGAAAAG. The encoded protein is CASSPRVTGAEK. The entire CDR3 protein reads CASSPRVTGAEKLFF.

The part of the CDR3 DNA that was read is TGCGCCAGCAGCTCGGGACAGGCCTACAATGAG. Protein product: CASSSGQAYNE. The CDR3 as a whole reads CASSSGQAYNEQFF. The chain employs TRBV5-1 and TRBJ2-1; 8 bases fit TRBD1. The read halts 3 residues ahead of the CDR3 end, with the missing end drawn from the germline J gene. The V gene's germline CDR1 is SGHRS and CDR2 YFSETQ. This CDR3 is 14 amino acids long. V lost 3 bases, J lost 2 bases, and 1 base stayed unmatched.

Turning to this clone: The read finishes 3 residues shy of the CDR3 end, and the germline J gene is used to complete it. J is TRBJ2-1 and V is TRBV10-1, with 14 nucleotides matching TRBD2. CDR1 and CDR2 from the germline V gene are WNHNN and SYGVQD (reference sequence). This CDR3 spans 20 amino acids. Trimming cost V 2 bases and J 0 bases; bases outside gene matches: 9. The CDR3 DNA, read in part, is TGCGCCAGCAGTGAGCTGACCGGACTAGCGGGGGGAAGCTCCTACAATGAG. Translating gives CASSELTGLAGGSSYNE. The whole CDR3 reads CASSELTGLAGGSSYNEQFF.

CDR3: CSAMTSGGESGTDTQYF. The DNA read from the CDR3 is TGCAGTGCTATGACTAGCGGGGGGGAGAGTGGGACAGATACC. The V and J genes are TRBV20-1 and TRBJ2-5, with 14 bases lining up with TRBD2. The sequence runs out 3 residues before the end of the CDR3; the remainder is reconstructed from the germline J gene. CDR1 is DFQATT, CDR2 SNEGSKA, per germline (reference sequence). This CDR3 is built from 17 residues.

Notes on this clone: With the read ending 3 residues before the CDR3 end, the germline J gene is used to fill in that end. The chain is built from TRBV5-1 and TRBJ2-2, with D possibly TRBD2 on 7 matching bases. The CDR3 is 16 amino acids. Germline values: CDR1 SGHRS, CDR2 YFSETQ. CDR3 residues: CASSLNNAGAGEKLFF. Incomplete CDR3 DNA: TGCGCCAGCAGCTTGAATAATGCGGGGGCCGGTGAAAAG.

Concerning this clone: The sequenced fragment ends 3 residues before the CDR3 boundary, so the rest is inferred from the germline J gene. The J gene is TRBJ2-3, the V gene TRBV7-2; D ambiguous. Looked up from germline, CDR1 is SGHTA and CDR2 is FQGNSA. The CDR3 sequence is 13 residues long. CDR3 protein: CASGRSSQETQYF. The DNA read from the CDR3 is TGTGCCAGCGGCAGGTCGTCCCAAGAGACG.